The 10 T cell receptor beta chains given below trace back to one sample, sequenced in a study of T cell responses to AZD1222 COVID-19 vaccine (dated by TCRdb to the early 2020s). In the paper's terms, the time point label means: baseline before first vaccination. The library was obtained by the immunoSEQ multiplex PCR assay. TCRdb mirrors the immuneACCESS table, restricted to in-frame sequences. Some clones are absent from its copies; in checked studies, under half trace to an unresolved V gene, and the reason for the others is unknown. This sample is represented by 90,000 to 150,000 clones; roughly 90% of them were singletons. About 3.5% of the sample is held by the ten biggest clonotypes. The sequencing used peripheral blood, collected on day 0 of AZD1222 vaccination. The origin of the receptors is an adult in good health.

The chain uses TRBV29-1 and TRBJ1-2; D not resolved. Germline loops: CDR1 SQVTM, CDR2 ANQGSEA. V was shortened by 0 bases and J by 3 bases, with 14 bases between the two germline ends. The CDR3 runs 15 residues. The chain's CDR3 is CSVEDSLYNDYGYTF. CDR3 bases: TGCAGCGTTGAAGATTCACTTTACAACGACTATGGCTACACCTTC.

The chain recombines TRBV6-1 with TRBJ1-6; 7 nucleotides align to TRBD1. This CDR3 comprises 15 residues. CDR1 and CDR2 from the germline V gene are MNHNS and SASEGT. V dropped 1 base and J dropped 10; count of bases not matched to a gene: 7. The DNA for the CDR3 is TGTGCCAGCAGTGAAGGACAGGGCCTCTCATCACCCCTCCACTTT. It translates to CASSEGQGLSSPLHF.

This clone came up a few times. CDR3 in amino acids: CASSQQASSYNSPLHF. In nucleotides, the CDR3 is TGTGCCAGCAGCCAACAGGCTAGCTCCTATAATTCACCCCTCCACTTT. The chain joins TRBV14 to TRBJ1-6; unclear D gene. The length of the CDR3 is 16 residues. V was clipped by 2 bases and J by 0 bases, with 8 bases between them. Per the germline V gene, CDR1 is SGHDN and CDR2 is FVKESK.

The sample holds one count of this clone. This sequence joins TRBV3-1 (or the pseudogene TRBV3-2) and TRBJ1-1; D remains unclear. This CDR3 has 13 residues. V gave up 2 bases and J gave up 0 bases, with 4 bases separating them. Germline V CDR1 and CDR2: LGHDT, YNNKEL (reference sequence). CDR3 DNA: TGTGCCAGCAGCCAACGGATGAACACTGAAGCTTTCTTT. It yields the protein CASSQRMNTEAFF.

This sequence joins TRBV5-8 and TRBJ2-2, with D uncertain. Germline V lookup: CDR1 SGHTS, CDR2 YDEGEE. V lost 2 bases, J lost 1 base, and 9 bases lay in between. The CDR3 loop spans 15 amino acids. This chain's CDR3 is CASSFFSGNTGELFF. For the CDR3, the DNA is TGTGCCAGCAGCTTCTTTTCAGGGAACACCGGGGAGCTGTTTTTT.

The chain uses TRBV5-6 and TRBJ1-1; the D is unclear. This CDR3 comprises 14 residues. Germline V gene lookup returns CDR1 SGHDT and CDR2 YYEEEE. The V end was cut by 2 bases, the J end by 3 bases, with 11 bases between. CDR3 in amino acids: CASSFRWADTEAFF. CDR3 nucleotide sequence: TGTGCCAGCAGCTTTCGGTGGGCGGACACTGAAGCTTTCTTT.

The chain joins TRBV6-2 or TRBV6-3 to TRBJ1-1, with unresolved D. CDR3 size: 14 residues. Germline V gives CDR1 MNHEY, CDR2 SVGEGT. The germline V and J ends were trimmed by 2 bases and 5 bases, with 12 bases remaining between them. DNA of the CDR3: TGTGCCAGCAGTTACAACTGGGCAGAGACTGAAGCTTTCTTT. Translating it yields CASSYNWAETEAFF.

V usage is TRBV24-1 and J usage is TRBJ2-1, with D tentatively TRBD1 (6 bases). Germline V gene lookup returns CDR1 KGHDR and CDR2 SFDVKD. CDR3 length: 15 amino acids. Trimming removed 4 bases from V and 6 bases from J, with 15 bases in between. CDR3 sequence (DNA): TGTGCCACCAGTGACCGGACAGCCCGTAGCAATGAGCAGTTCTTC. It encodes CATSDRTARSNEQFF.

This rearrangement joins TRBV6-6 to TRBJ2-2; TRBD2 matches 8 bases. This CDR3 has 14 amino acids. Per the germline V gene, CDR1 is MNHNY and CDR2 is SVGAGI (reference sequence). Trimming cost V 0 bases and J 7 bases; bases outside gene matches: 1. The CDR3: CASSYSREGGELFF. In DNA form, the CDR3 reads TGTGCCAGCAGTTACTCTCGGGAGGGCGGGGAGCTGTTTTTT.

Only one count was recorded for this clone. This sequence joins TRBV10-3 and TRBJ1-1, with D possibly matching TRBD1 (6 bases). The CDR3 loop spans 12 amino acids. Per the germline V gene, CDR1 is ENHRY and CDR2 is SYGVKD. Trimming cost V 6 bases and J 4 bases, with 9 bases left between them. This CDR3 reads CAIRDSFTEAFF. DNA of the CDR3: TGTGCCATCAGGGACAGCTTCACTGAAGCTTTCTTT.